This T cell receptor beta chain was identified during a study of blood T cell repertoires in COVID-19. Looking at the study overall: Specimens from acute and convalescent COVID-19 originated in the United States, Italy and Spain. Nucleic acid was either cDNA or gDNA, and it came from T cells, B-cell-depleted T cells, or PBMCs.

Per the study methods: Estimated nucleated cell counts came from reference gene primer amplification. The method was immunoSEQ multiplex PCR; TCRdb's version includes in-frame clones alone and lacks a portion of them. The V and J calls and clone size are taken from that table; D and trimming were inferred from the DNA. The repertoire has approximately 200,000 clones, about 83% of them found once; the top ten carry approximately 6.2%. Material: peripheral blood. This clonotype was obtained from a man between 60 and 70 years old who had recovered from COVID-19.

The CDR3 sequence is CASSQNSQGAEGTQYF. DNA for the CDR3: TGTGCCAGTAGCCAAAATTCCCAGGGGGCGGAGGGGACCCAGTACTTC. The chain uses TRBV19 and TRBJ2-5; TRBD1 agrees at 8 bases. This CDR3 spans 16 amino acids. Germline assignment: CDR1 LNHDA and CDR2 SQIVND (reference sequence). With V trimmed by 6 bases and J by 7 bases, 16 bases remained unmatched.